The T cell receptor beta chain described here comes from a study of T cells after yellow fever vaccination (dated by TCRdb to between 2017 and 2020). With regard to the full study: Libraries from fractions with low cell numbers were prepared with the SMART-Seq v4 Ultra Low Input RNA kit. Blood was drawn at multiple timepoints before and after primary and secondary immunization, with bulk PBMC replicates and cell subsets isolated. The cohort comprised two healthy male donors, one aged 18 to 30 and one aged 30 to 40 years. To track T-cell clones before and after primary and booster YFV17D yellow fever vaccination, bulk TCR alpha and beta repertoires were sequenced longitudinally.

The CDR3 has 17 amino acids, counting the end cysteine and phenylalanine. The only DNA kept is the CDR3, 51 bases in frame from the first base. The V end gives up 3 bases and the J end 1 base, leaving 10 bases in the junction not matched to a gene. Per the germline V gene, MGHRA is the CDR1 and YSYEKL is the CDR2. The sample's treatment or condition label, decoded: live attenuated yellow fever vaccine strain. At each blood-draw timepoint, two biological replicates of bulk PBMCs were obtained. PBMCs were isolated from peripheral blood using a standard Ficoll-Paque protocol. TriZol was used to extract RNA from bulk PBMCs, CD4 and CD8 fractions, and dextramer-positive and dextramer-negative fractions. On the study overall, not on this receptor specifically: A small share of clonotypes was detected in both CD4 and CD8 compartments, with the overlap likely arising from convergent recombination. Most clones expanded after primary vaccination (96% of CD4 and approximately 90% of CD8) were re-detected after the booster, suggesting that broad memory maintenance occurred. Because abundant contaminating clonotypes from the bulk population could be contained in FACS-sorted repertoires, computational filtering was required. Because the study included only a couple of donors, the extent to which the findings can be generalized is limited. Compared with the primary T-cell response, the secondary T-cell response was weaker but faster, peaking on day 5 rather than day 15.

This clonotype was counted a few times. What antigen it recognizes has not been identified. No qualities accompany the bases; no much larger clone lies one base away. TCR cDNA was synthesized by 5'RACE template switching, through which a universal primer site and unique molecular identifiers were introduced. cDNA synthesis was primed from both the TCR alpha and TCR beta constant segments. Libraries were amplified in two PCR steps, with sample barcodes and sequencing adapters added in the second step. Sequencing of the libraries was done on either Illumina HiSeq 2500 (2x100 bp) or NovaSeq (2x150 bp). Per the original workflow: Demultiplexing of reads and collapsing into UMI consensus sequences were performed with MIGEC, and V(D)J alignment was carried out with MiXCR. Vaccine-responding clonotypes were identified with edgeR using replicate PBMC samples, with FDR below 0.01 and a log2 fold change above 5 up to day 15 being required. CD4 or CD8 identity was assigned to each bulk clonotype according to whether the clonotype was present at higher abundance in the sequenced CD4 repertoire or the sequenced CD8 repertoire. TCRdb trimmed public reads at Q25 via fastp, called clones via MiXCR and kept in-frame beta chains. For every CDR3 protein sequence, its rows merge into one entry that carries the most common genes and DNA. The authors' filters were not applied to this entry. This sample holds about 350,000 distinct CDR3 sequences; around 8.1% were observed only once. 17% of the sample is in the top ten clones.

The chain couples TRBV4-1 to TRBJ2-3, and TRBD1 matches 7 of the central bases. Sample: PBMCs, taken around 45 days after the first yellow fever vaccination. The TCR originated in a man aged 18 to 30 who received the YFV17D yellow fever vaccine. In nucleotides, the sequence is TGCGCCAGCAGCCAGAGAGTTCGACAGGGTGGCACAGATACGCAGTATTTT. Translated, this gives CASSQRVRQGGTDTQYF.